These T cell receptor beta chains were read from a single sample in a study of chemoradiotherapy in HPV16-positive cancers. Repertoires were generated with immunoSEQ multiplex PCR, while TCRdb's copy carries only in-frame clones and drops some. The sample lists just under 40,000 clones, 65% to 80% occurring once. Material: blood, obtained from a patient who underwent chemoradiotherapy. These receptors came from a human donor with HPV-associated anogenital cancer. Each CDR3 is given with its conserved first and last residue. A D gene is named only where the DNA matches it firmly. Expanded clones are given a class, and other clones once, few, many or no size at all.

v_gene	d_gene	len	abundance	j_gene	CDR3nt	CDR3aa
TRBV30	TRBD1	15	-	TRBJ1-1	TGTGCCTGGAGCCGGGAGGGACAGCTGAACACTGAAGCTTTCTTT	CAWSREGQLNTEAFF
TRBV7-2	-	14	-	TRBJ2-1	TGTGCCAGCAGCTTAGACGCGGTCTCGAGTGAGCAGTTCTTC	CASSLDAVSSEQFF
TRBV2	TRBD1	13	-	TRBJ1-1	TGTGCCAGCAGGACAGGGAGCCTGACTGAAGCTTTCTTT	CASRTGSLTEAFF
TRBV10-3	-	12	few	TRBJ1-2	TGTGCCATCAAGGGGACCGGTGACGGCTACACCTTC	CAIKGTGDGYTF
TRBV7-3	TRBD2	19	-	TRBJ2-3	TGTGCCAGCAGCTTACCCTCATGGGCGGGGGGCGTTGGCACAGATACGCAGTATTTT	CASSLPSWAGGVGTDTQYF
TRBV11-3	-	12	-	TRBJ2-2	TGTGCCAGCAGCCGATCGACCGGGGAGCTGTTTTTT	CASSRSTGELFF
TRBV4-2	-	12	-	TRBJ2-7	TGTGCCAGCAGCCCCGGCGTCGGGGAGCAGTACTTC	CASSPGVGEQYF
TRBV7-2	-	14	-	TRBJ2-7	TGTGCCAGCAGCTTAGCCAGGGAGATCTACGAGCAGTACTTC	CASSLAREIYEQYF
TRBV7-6	-	14	once	TRBJ2-1	TGTGCCAGCAGCTTAGACAGGGTCTACAATGAGCAGTTCTTC	CASSLDRVYNEQFF
TRBV9	-	15	-	TRBJ1-6	TGTGCCAGCAGCGCGGACAGACCGACTAATTCACCCCTCCACTTT	CASSADRPTNSPLHF
TRBV29-1	-	11	once	TRBJ1-2	TGCAGCGTTGAGCAGGGGAATGGCTACACCTTC	CSVEQGNGYTF
TRBV6-1	-	14	-	TRBJ2-2	TGTGCCAGCAGTGAGGATTTGGGTTTCGGGGAGCTGTTTTTT	CASSEDLGFGELFF
TRBV12-5	-	16	-	TRBJ1-2	TGTGCTAGTGGTTTGAGTCAGGGAGGTAGTAGAGATGGCTACACCTTC	CASGLSQGGSRDGYTF
TRBV5-1	-	15	-	TRBJ1-1	TGCGCCAGCAGGACGGCATCCACCGTGAACACTGAAGCTTTCTTT	CASRTASTVNTEAFF
TRBV5-6	-	13	-	TRBJ1-2	TGTGCCAGCAGCTTGCTCTCAGGCTATGGCTACACCTTC	CASSLLSGYGYTF
TRBV2	-	13	-	TRBJ2-5	TGTGCCAGCTCCTGGGACTTCCAAGAGACCCAGTACTTC	CASSWDFQETQYF
TRBV6-5	TRBD2	12	-	TRBJ2-1	TGTGCCAGCAGTCCCCCTAGCGGGGCGCAGTTCTTC	CASSPPSGAQFF
TRBV19	-	13	-	TRBJ1-1	TGTGCCAGTAGGATGGACGGTTCGGCTGAAGCTTTCTTT	CASRMDGSAEAFF
TRBV7-9	TRBD2	14	-	TRBJ2-7	TGTGCCAGCAGCAGGACTAGCGGGGAGTACGAGCAGTACTTC	CASSRTSGEYEQYF
TRBV15	-	14	-	TRBJ1-2	TGTGCCACCAGCAGAGGAGGGGACATATCTGGCTACACCTTC	CATSRGGDISGYTF
TRBV29-1	-	14	-	TRBJ1-3	TGCAGCGTTGAAGATCCCTATTCTGGAAACACCATATATTTT	CSVEDPYSGNTIYF
TRBV11-3	TRBD2	16	-	TRBJ2-2	TGTGCCAGCAGCCCCGGACTAGCGGGGTCGCCCGGGGAGCTGTTTTTT	CASSPGLAGSPGELFF
TRBV14	-	14	-	TRBJ1-1	TGTGCCAGCAGCCAAGGTCCGCTTAGTTCTGAAGCTTTCTTT	CASSQGPLSSEAFF
TRBV2	-	15	-	TRBJ1-1	TGTGCCAGCATCCGGGAAAGGGGAACGGGCACTGAAGCTTTCTTT	CASIRERGTGTEAFF
TRBV6-6	TRBD1	15	-	TRBJ1-5	TGTGCCAGCAGGGGGGGACAGGGGCCCAATCAGCCCCAGCATTTT	CASRGGQGPNQPQHF
TRBV10-3	-	16	few	TRBJ2-5	TGTGCCATCGGTGTTGGGGGGGCCGGGGTAAGGGAGACCCAGTACTTC	CAIGVGGAGVRETQYF
TRBV14	TRBD2	19	-	TRBJ2-5	TGTGCCAGCAGCCTCCTCGGGACTAGCGGGGGGCCAATGCAAGAGACCCAGTACTTC	CASSLLGTSGGPMQETQYF
TRBV18	-	13	-	TRBJ2-5	TGTGCCAGCTCACCGGGACATCAGGAGACCCAGTACTTC	CASSPGHQETQYF
TRBV9	-	16	-	TRBJ2-1	TGTGCCAGCAGCGGAGACGACCGGGGGCTATACAATGAGCAGTTCTTC	CASSGDDRGLYNEQFF
TRBV6-6	-	14	-	TRBJ2-7	TGTGCCAGCAGTCCATTGCCGGGAGTCTACGAGCAGTACTTC	CASSPLPGVYEQYF
TRBV9	-	14	-	TRBJ1-2	TGTGCCAGCAGCGTAGACGGTTCGAGGGGTGGCTACACCTTC	CASSVDGSRGGYTF
TRBV5-4	-	17	-	TRBJ2-3	TGTGCCAGCAGCTTGGCCGTGGCGGGGCCCCCCACAGATACGCAGTATTTT	CASSLAVAGPPTDTQYF
TRBV9	-	15	few	TRBJ1-1	TGTGCCAGCACCCCTGGACCAGGCGGAATTGCTGAAGCTTTCTTT	CASTPGPGGIAEAFF
TRBV5-4	-	13	once	TRBJ2-1	TGTGCCAGCAGCTTGGCCGGATGGCAGGAGCAGTTCTTC	CASSLAGWQEQFF
TRBV5-1	-	15	-	TRBJ2-1	TGCGCCAGCAGCTACGGGATCCTGGGGGGCAATGAGCAGTTCTTC	CASSYGILGGNEQFF
TRBV30	-	13	-	TRBJ1-5	TGTGCCTGGAGTGCAAGGGGCGGGCAGCCCCAGCATTTT	CAWSARGGQPQHF
TRBV15	-	15	-	TRBJ1-4	TGTGCCACCAGCAGAGATGAGGGGGAGGTAGAAAAACTGTTTTTT	CATSRDEGEVEKLFF
TRBV6-5	-	14	few	TRBJ1-6	TGTGCCAGCACCCTAGCGAGTGGTAATTCACCCCTCCACTTT	CASTLASGNSPLHF
TRBV11-2	-	13	-	TRBJ2-7	TGTGCCAGCAGCATCAGACAGGACCCGGAGCAGTACTTC	CASSIRQDPEQYF
TRBV19	TRBD2	15	-	TRBJ2-3	TGTGCCAGTAGTATCCTAGCGGGGTCGTCAGATACGCAGTATTTT	CASSILAGSSDTQYF
TRBV9	TRBD1	13	once	TRBJ1-2	TGTGCCAGCAGCGTAATAGACAGGGGCGGCTACACCTTC	CASSVIDRGGYTF
TRBV20-1	-	11	-	TRBJ2-3	TGCAGTGCTAGGAGGTCAGATACGCAGTATTTT	CSARRSDTQYF
TRBV18	-	15	-	TRBJ2-2	TGTGCCAGCTCACCCACAGTCCCCGGGACCGGGGAGCTGTTTTTT	CASSPTVPGTGELFF
TRBV5-1	-	17	once	TRBJ1-3	TGCGCCAGCAGCTTAGTTGGCCACTCCGTCTCTGGAAACACCATATATTTT	CASSLVGHSVSGNTIYF
TRBV7-2	-	15	-	TRBJ1-2	TGTGCCAGCAGCTTAAGGTTCGACGGAAACTATGGCTACACCTTC	CASSLRFDGNYGYTF
TRBV9	-	11	-	TRBJ2-5	TGTGCCAGCAGCGCCCAAGAGACCCAGTACTTC	CASSAQETQYF
TRBV4-1	-	13	once	TRBJ2-7	TGCGCCAGCAGCCAAGTCAGTTCCTACGAGCAGTACTTC	CASSQVSSYEQYF
TRBV5-1	-	15	few	TRBJ2-5	TGCGCCACCCAGGAAAGGGGGGGTCCGGGCGAGACCCAGTACTTC	CATQERGGPGETQYF
TRBV6-5	-	15	-	TRBJ1-2	TGTGCCAGCAGTAGGGCAGTACTCTTTAACTATGGCTACACCTTC	CASSRAVLFNYGYTF
TRBV6-5	-	12	-	TRBJ1-2	TGTGCCAGCAGTTACGACAGTTATGGCTACACCTTC	CASSYDSYGYTF
TRBV7-2	-	15	-	TRBJ1-1	TGTGCCAGCAGCTTAGCCTCGGTTATGGGGACTGAAGCTTTCTTT	CASSLASVMGTEAFF
TRBV7-6	TRBD1	15	-	TRBJ2-5	TGTGCCAGCAGCTCCCCACAGGGGGAGTATGAGACCCAGTACTTC	CASSSPQGEYETQYF
TRBV6-5	TRBD2	15	-	TRBJ2-3	TGTGCCAGCAGTTCAGCGGGGTGGCAAATAGATACGCAGTATTTT	CASSSAGWQIDTQYF
TRBV5-1	-	14	few	TRBJ1-1	TGCGCCAGCAGCCTATCTGGGGGGAACACTGAAGCTTTCTTT	CASSLSGGNTEAFF
TRBV19	-	13	-	TRBJ2-2	TGTGCCAGTAGTATTAAGTACACCGGGGAGCTGTTTTTT	CASSIKYTGELFF
TRBV19	TRBD2	14	-	TRBJ2-1	TGTGCCAGTAGTTCCGGGGGGGCTAGGAATGAGCAGTTCTTC	CASSSGGARNEQFF
TRBV11-3	-	13	-	TRBJ2-1	TGTGCCAGCAGCTTAGTGGCAGGCTATGAGCAGTTCTTC	CASSLVAGYEQFF
TRBV6-5	TRBD2	16	-	TRBJ2-1	TGTGCCAGCAGTTACCCCACTAGCGGGGTTAAGTATGAGCAGTTCTTC	CASSYPTSGVKYEQFF
TRBV29-1	-	12	few	TRBJ1-1	TGCAGCGCGACACGGGAACAGGCAAAAGCTTTCTTT	CSATREQAKAFF
TRBV20-1	-	11	-	TRBJ1-1	TGCAGTGCAGGGGGTAATGCTGAAGCTTTCTTT	CSAGGNAEAFF